These 2 T cell receptor beta chains came from one sample sequenced in a study of cytomegalovirus exposure and HLA in healthy donors. Primers: 60 Vbeta forward and 13 Jbeta reverse. Produced via immunoSEQ multiplex PCR; TCRdb's table is partial and in-frame only. The sample carries around 94,000 clones, 50% to 75% recorded once. Sequencing used PBMCs. These TCRs come from a man under 40 in good health and CMV-seronegative.

The chain couples TRBV15 to TRBJ1-2; 10 nucleotides match TRBD1. CDR3 size: 14 residues. The J segment lost 9 bases and the V segment lost 4 bases, leaving 8 bases of the junction unmatched. Germline V gene data show CDR1 as LNHNV and CDR2 as YYDKDF (reference sequence). As DNA, the CDR3 is TGTGCCACCAGCAAAGACAGGGGGCTTTGGAGCTACACCTTC. It translates to CATSKDRGLWSYTF.

This chain links TRBV25-1 with TRBJ2-1; 14 bases fit TRBD2. Germline CDR1 is MGHDK and CDR2 is SYGVNS. Losses at the gene ends were 7 bases for V and 7 bases for J; bases not matched to a gene: 12. The CDR3 loop spans 17 amino acids. CDR3 residues: CASTLTSGRALSNEQFF. The CDR3 DNA is TGTGCCAGCACCCTGACTAGCGGGAGGGCCTTGAGTAATGAGCAGTTCTTC.